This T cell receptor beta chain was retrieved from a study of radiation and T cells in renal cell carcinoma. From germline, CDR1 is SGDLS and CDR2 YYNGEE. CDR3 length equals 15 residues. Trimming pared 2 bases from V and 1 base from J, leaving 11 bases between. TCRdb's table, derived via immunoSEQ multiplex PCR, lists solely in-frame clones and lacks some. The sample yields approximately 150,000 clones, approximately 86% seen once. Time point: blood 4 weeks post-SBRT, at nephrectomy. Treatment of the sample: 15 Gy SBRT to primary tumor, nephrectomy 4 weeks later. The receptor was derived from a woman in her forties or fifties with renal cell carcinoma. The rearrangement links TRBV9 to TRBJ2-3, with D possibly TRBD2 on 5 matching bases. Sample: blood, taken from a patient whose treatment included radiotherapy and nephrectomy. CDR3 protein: CASSVLSSGTDTQYF. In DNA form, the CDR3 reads TGTGCCAGCAGCGTTTTGAGTAGCGGCACAGATACGCAGTATTTT.